This paragraph reports one TCR beta chain. Antigen unknown. The method was immunoSEQ multiplex PCR; TCRdb's version includes in-frame clones alone and lacks a portion of them. The table has about 100,000 clones, over 75% seen once. The sample originates from a study of OX40 agonist ivuxolimab in advanced cancers. About the research overall: The study reported partial responses in three patients: one hepatocellular carcinoma, two cutaneous melanoma.

General study results and limits: The mean number of expanded clones was higher in CD8+ T cells than in CD4+. The study did not work out the antigen specificity of the expanded peripheral T cells.

This TCR came from an adult with an advanced solid tumor such as melanoma, head and neck, liver or kidney cancer. The sample in question was CD4+ or CD8+ T cells sorted from blood, obtained in a trial of the OX40 agonist ivuxolimab.

The CDR3 loop reads CASSSILAGVYNEQFF. The CDR3 coding sequence is TGTGCCAGCAGTTCGATTCTAGCGGGAGTCTACAATGAGCAGTTCTTC. The chain carries TRBV27 and TRBJ2-1; the match to TRBD2 covers 10 bases. The CDR3 contains 16 residues. Germline V gives CDR1 MNHEY, CDR2 SMNVEV (reference sequence). The trim removed 4 bases at V and 3 bases at J, leaving 6 bases unmatched.